These 2 T cell receptor beta chains share one sample of origin, sequenced in a study of early T cells in non-severe SARS-CoV-2 infection. TCRdb analysed the 5' RACE reads with MiXCR anew, one entry per CDR3 protein. The sample contains some 36,000 distinct CDR3 sequences, 6% to 7.5% of which appear only once. The material was whole blood, obtained at baseline. The receptors come from an adult who was a healthcare worker with PCR-confirmed SARS-CoV-2 infection or an uninfected control (not recorded which).

This clonotype was seen at least ten times. The genes are TRBV6-5 and TRBJ2-2, with D uncertain. Trimming stripped 8 bases from V and 6 bases from J, with 16 bases between. Germline CDR1 is MNHEY and CDR2 is SVGAGI. The CDR3 totals 14 residues. The DNA for the CDR3 is TGTGCCAGCTACGATGCTAGAGTCCCCGGGGAGCTGTTTTTT. Translating gives CASYDARVPGELFF.

The genes are TRBV19 and TRBJ1-4; D is undetermined. V was trimmed by 4 bases and J by 4 bases, leaving 7 bases between them. The CDR3 extends over 13 amino acids. CDR1 and CDR2 (germline): LNHDA, SQIVND (reference sequence). The CDR3 nucleotides are TGTGCCAGTAGTAGGAAGTATAATGAAAAACTGTTTTTT. It yields the protein CASSRKYNEKLFF.